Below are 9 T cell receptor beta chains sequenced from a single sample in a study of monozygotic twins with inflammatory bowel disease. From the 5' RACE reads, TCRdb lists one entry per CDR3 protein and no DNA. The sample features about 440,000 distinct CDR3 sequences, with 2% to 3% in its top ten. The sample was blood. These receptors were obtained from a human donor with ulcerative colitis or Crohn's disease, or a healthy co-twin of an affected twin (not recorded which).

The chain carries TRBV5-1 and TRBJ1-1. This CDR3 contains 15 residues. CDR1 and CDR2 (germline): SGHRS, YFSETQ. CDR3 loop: CASSLQSPSDTEAFF.

CDR3 region: CASSRPIRDYSYNEQFF. The chain joins TRBV6-2 or TRBV6-3 to TRBJ2-1; TCRdb's D call of TRBD2 is untestable without DNA. CDR3 length: 17 amino acids. CDR1 MNHEY and CDR2 SVGEGT come from the germline V gene.

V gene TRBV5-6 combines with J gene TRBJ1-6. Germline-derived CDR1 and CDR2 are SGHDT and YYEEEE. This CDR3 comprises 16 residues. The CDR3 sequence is CASTTPRGGRNSPLHF.

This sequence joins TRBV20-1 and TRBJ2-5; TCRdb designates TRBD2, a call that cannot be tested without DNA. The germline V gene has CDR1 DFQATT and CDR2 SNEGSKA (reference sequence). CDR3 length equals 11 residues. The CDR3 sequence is CSRSGQETQYF.

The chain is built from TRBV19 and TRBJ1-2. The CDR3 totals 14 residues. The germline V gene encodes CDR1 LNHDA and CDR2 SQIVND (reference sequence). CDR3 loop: CASSMYPTFYGYTF.

CDR3 sequence: CATSDPTTGLAGELFF. J is TRBJ2-2 and V is TRBV24-1; TCRdb proposes TRBD2, but this gene call is untestable without DNA. The CDR3 totals 16 residues. CDR1 KGHDR and CDR2 SFDVKD come from the germline V gene.

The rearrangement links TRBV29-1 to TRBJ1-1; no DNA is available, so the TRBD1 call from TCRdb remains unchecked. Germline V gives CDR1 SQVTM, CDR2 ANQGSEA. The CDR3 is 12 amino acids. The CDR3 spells CSARTGELEAFF. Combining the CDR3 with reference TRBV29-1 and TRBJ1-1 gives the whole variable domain SAVISQKPSRDICQRGTSLTIQCQVDSQVTMMFWYRQQPGQSLTLIATANQGSEATYESGFVIDKFPISRPNLTFSTLTVSNMSPEDSSIYLCSARTGELEAFFGQGTRLTVV.

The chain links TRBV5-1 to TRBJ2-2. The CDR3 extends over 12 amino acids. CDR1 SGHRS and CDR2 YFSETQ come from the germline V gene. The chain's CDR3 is CASVSITGELFF.

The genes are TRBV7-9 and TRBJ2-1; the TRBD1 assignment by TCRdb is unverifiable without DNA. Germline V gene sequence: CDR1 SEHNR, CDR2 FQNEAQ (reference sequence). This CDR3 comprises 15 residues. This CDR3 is CASSPSSGGTGKQFF.